The rows below give T cell receptor beta chains drawn from one sample of a study of blood T cell repertoires in COVID-19. TCRdb keeps only in-frame clones here, not all; method: immunoSEQ multiplex PCR. Of around 450,000 clones in the sample, roughly nine tenths are singletons; the top ten hold approximately 2%. The specimen sequenced was PBMCs or T cells enriched from blood (not recorded which). These receptors originate from a woman aged 18-29 years with acute COVID-19. Both conserved end residues are part of each CDR3. The D gene is left open where the match is weak. Clone size, where shown, is once, few, many, or a class for clones that have expanded.

size: .; J: TRBJ2-2; V: TRBV6-5; D: .; CDR3: CATGSQGGGELFF; DNA: TGTGCCACCGGATCTCAGGGTGGCGGGGAGCTGTTTTTT
size: .; J: TRBJ2-1; V: TRBV7-3; D: TRBD2; CDR3: CATAGGTNNEQFF; DNA: TGTGCCACCGCGGGGGGAACGAACAATGAGCAGTTCTTC
size: once; J: TRBJ2-4; V: TRBV11-2; D: TRBD2; CDR3: CASSFRLAGGSLAKNIQYF; DNA: TGTGCCAGCAGCTTTCGACTAGCGGGAGGTAGCCTAGCCAAAAACATTCAGTACTTC
size: .; J: TRBJ1-1; V: TRBV18; D: TRBD1; CDR3: CASSGDSTEAFF; DNA: TGTGCCAGCTCAGGGGACAGCACTGAAGCTTTCTTT
size: .; J: TRBJ1-2; V: TRBV6-5; D: .; CDR3: CASRSDSLGYTF; DNA: TGTGCCAGCAGATCTGACAGCCTAGGCTACACCTTC
size: .; J: TRBJ2-2; V: TRBV7-8; D: .; CDR3: CASSGDSDSPNTGELFF; DNA: TGTGCCAGCAGCGGCGACTCGGACAGCCCCAACACCGGGGAGCTGTTTTTT
size: .; J: TRBJ2-7; V: TRBV5-4; D: TRBD1; CDR3: CASSLGGRGSPYEQYF; DNA: TGTGCCAGCAGCTTGGGAGGCAGGGGGAGTCCCTACGAGCAGTACTTC
size: .; J: TRBJ2-5; V: TRBV19; D: TRBD1; CDR3: CASSIGGTGQETQYF; DNA: TGTGCCAGTAGTATAGGGGGGACAGGACAAGAGACCCAGTACTTC
size: .; J: TRBJ2-7; V: TRBV19; D: .; CDR3: CASSISSGDYEQYF; DNA: TGTGCCAGTAGTATCAGTTCCGGGGACTACGAGCAGTACTTC
size: .; J: TRBJ2-4; V: TRBV7-9; D: TRBD1; CDR3: CASSSIPGQGADIQYF; DNA: TGTGCCAGCAGCTCAATTCCGGGACAGGGGGCGGACATTCAGTACTTC
size: .; J: TRBJ1-1; V: TRBV7-3; D: TRBD1; CDR3: CASSPIGTGRGFGEAFF; DNA: TGTGCCAGCAGCCCAATCGGGACAGGGAGAGGTTTTGGTGAAGCTTTCTTT
size: few; J: TRBJ1-5; V: TRBV28; D: .; CDR3: CASSFGGRGQPQHF; DNA: TGTGCCAGCAGTTTCGGGGGGCGCGGCCAGCCCCAGCATTTT
size: .; J: TRBJ1-5; V: TRBV5-4; D: TRBD1; CDR3: CASSRDRNQPQHF; DNA: TGTGCCAGCAGCAGGGACAGGAATCAGCCCCAGCATTTT
size: .; J: TRBJ1-2; V: TRBV7-9; D: .; CDR3: CASSRGPGENTF; DNA: TGTGCCAGCAGTCGCGGGCCAGGGGAGAACACCTTC
size: once; J: TRBJ2-2; V: TRBV11-2; D: .; CDR3: CASSLNTGELFF; DNA: TGTGCCAGCAGCCTGAACACCGGGGAGCTGTTTTTT
size: .; J: TRBJ2-7; V: TRBV13; D: TRBD2; CDR3: CASSHGLGYEQYF; DNA: TGTGCCAGCAGCCACGGACTAGGCTACGAGCAGTACTTC
size: few; J: TRBJ1-2; V: TRBV4-1; D: .; CDR3: CASSQVIRSLYGYTF; DNA: TGCGCCAGCAGCCAAGTGATTAGATCACTCTATGGCTACACCTTC
size: .; J: TRBJ1-6; V: TRBV7-2; D: TRBD1; CDR3: CASSSSGGDSPLHF; DNA: TGTGCCAGCAGCTCCTCAGGGGGTGATTCACCCCTCCACTTT
size: few; J: TRBJ1-6; V: TRBV27; D: TRBD1; CDR3: CASGWTGPFSPLHF; DNA: TGTGCCAGCGGCTGGACAGGACCGTTTTCACCCCTCCACTTT
size: .; J: TRBJ2-7; V: TRBV2; D: TRBD1; CDR3: CASSEAGGQASPPHLGQYF; DNA: TGTGCCAGCAGTGAAGCGGGGGGACAGGCATCTCCCCCCCACCTCGGACAGTACTTC
size: .; J: TRBJ2-2; V: TRBV5-1; D: .; CDR3: CASSLDRANTGELFF; DNA: TGCGCCAGCAGCTTGGACAGGGCGAACACCGGGGAGCTGTTTTTT
size: .; J: TRBJ1-1; V: TRBV19; D: .; CDR3: CASHHRENTEAFF; DNA: TGTGCCAGCCACCATCGGGAGAACACTGAAGCTTTCTTT
size: few; J: TRBJ1-5; V: TRBV2; D: .; CDR3: CASRHSNQPQHF; DNA: TGTGCCAGCAGACATAGCAATCAGCCCCAGCATTTT
size: .; J: TRBJ1-1; V: TRBV27; D: .; CDR3: CASREAGGTEAFF; DNA: TGTGCCAGCAGGGAGGCGGGGGGGACTGAAGCTTTCTTT
size: once; J: TRBJ2-1; V: TRBV9; D: TRBD2; CDR3: CASSPRLADHNEQFF; DNA: TGTGCCAGCAGCCCGAGACTAGCGGACCACAATGAGCAGTTCTTC
size: once; J: TRBJ2-4; V: TRBV28; D: TRBD1; CDR3: CASIGTGGFFAAKNIQYF; DNA: TGTGCCAGCATTGGGACAGGGGGCTTTTTTGCGGCCAAAAACATTCAGTACTTC
size: .; J: TRBJ2-7; V: TRBV28; D: TRBD1; CDR3: CASNSARGQGIREQYF; DNA: TGTGCCAGCAACTCAGCACGGGGACAGGGGATTCGAGAGCAGTACTTC
size: .; J: TRBJ2-2; V: TRBV9; D: .; CDR3: CASSTHHGVGTGELFF; DNA: TGTGCCAGCAGCACCCACCACGGGGTTGGCACCGGGGAGCTGTTTTTT
size: .; J: TRBJ2-7; V: TRBV7-2; D: TRBD2; CDR3: CASSLVGASSGRAYEQYF; DNA: TGTGCCAGCAGCTTAGTGGGAGCCTCTAGCGGGAGGGCCTACGAGCAGTACTTC
size: few; J: TRBJ1-1; V: TRBV5-4; D: .; CDR3: CASTAGGTEAFF; DNA: TGTGCCAGCACCGCGGGAGGCACTGAAGCTTTCTTT
size: .; J: TRBJ1-5; V: TRBV27; D: TRBD1; CDR3: CASSYRGQGASRNQPQHF; DNA: TGTGCCAGCAGTTACCGGGGGCAGGGGGCCAGTCGCAATCAGCCCCAGCATTTT
size: .; J: TRBJ1-2; V: TRBV5-1; D: .; CDR3: CASSLSARGFFDYGYTF; DNA: TGCGCCAGCAGCTTGTCTGCACGGGGTTTTTTTGACTATGGCTACACCTTC
size: .; J: TRBJ1-2; V: TRBV9; D: .; CDR3: CASSGGGETYGYTF; DNA: TGTGCCAGCAGCGGAGGGGGGGAAACCTATGGCTACACCTTC
size: .; J: TRBJ2-7; V: TRBV5-3; D: TRBD1; CDR3: CARSFDQGDVNEQYF; DNA: TGTGCCAGAAGCTTCGACCAGGGGGACGTCAACGAGCAGTACTTC
size: .; J: TRBJ1-6; V: TRBV15; D: TRBD1; CDR3: CATSSQTGGKSPLHF; DNA: TGTGCCACCAGCAGCCAGACAGGGGGGAAATCACCCCTCCACTTT
size: .; J: TRBJ2-5; V: TRBV29-1; D: .; CDR3: CSVGRGKETQYF; DNA: TGCAGCGTGGGACGGGGGAAAGAGACCCAGTACTTC
size: .; J: TRBJ1-6; V: TRBV11-2; D: .; CDR3: CASSSNSPLHF; DNA: TGTGCCAGCAGTTCAAATTCACCCCTCCACTTT
size: .; J: TRBJ2-3; V: TRBV7-9; D: .; CDR3: CASSLDTDTQYF; DNA: TGTGCCAGCAGCTTAGACACCGATACGCAGTATTTT
size: .; J: TRBJ1-5; V: TRBV27; D: TRBD1; CDR3: CASSPGQEFGPQHF; DNA: TGTGCCAGCAGTCCAGGACAGGAGTTTGGGCCCCAGCATTTT
size: .; J: TRBJ1-1; V: TRBV29-1; D: .; CDR3: CSPSPGGTEAFF; DNA: TGCAGCCCATCCCCGGGGGGCACTGAAGCTTTCTTT
size: once; J: TRBJ2-4; V: TRBV6-4; D: TRBD1; CDR3: CASSEGRDRGDIQYF; DNA: TGTGCCAGCAGTGAAGGCCGGGACAGGGGGGACATTCAGTACTTC